This T cell receptor (beta chain) was found in a study of T cell repertoires in cytomegalovirus infection. The overall study: Public signatures in TCR beta pointed to CMV infection and matching HLA type. Findings of the study overall: Carriage of CMV together with the relevant HLA was identifiable through cumulative public TCR beta family frequency. In two of eight donors, the top clonotype was HLA-C-restricted CMV-specific.

TCRdb analysed the reads with MiXCR anew, one entry per CDR3 protein. The sample carries fewer than 550,000 distinct CDR3 sequences, more than 15% recorded once. This CDR3 has 15 residues. Germline CDR1 SGHVT, CDR2 SQSDAQ. With regard to this clonotype: Its specificity is unknown. A read error may explain this, as a much larger clone is one base away.

The sequence derives from a human donor in good health (CMV status not recorded). Some clones in this sample may be carry-over from other donors' samples. The sequenced sample consisted of CD8+ T cells from PBMCs. The J gene is TRBJ2-3, the V gene TRBV7-4, with TRBD2 matching 10 bases. CDR3 protein: CASSLSSGGGNTPYF. DNA of the CDR3: TGTGCCAGCAGCTTATCCAGCGGGGGGGGGAATACGCCGTATTTT.